Reported below is one T cell receptor (beta chain). Its specificity is not known. These data are taken from a study of cytomegalovirus exposure and HLA in healthy donors. General study points: For most TCR beta V segments, an earlier analysis put the productive rate at about 87% or about 30% of the time. Excluded: some indistinguishable V segments such as TRBV6-2 and TRBV6-3. CMV serostatus was the only recorded immune exposure for donors.

Amplification used 60 Vbeta primers and 13 Jbeta primers. Repertoires were generated with immunoSEQ multiplex PCR, while TCRdb's copy carries only in-frame clones and drops some. The table shows approximately 72,000 clones, with almost 85% occurring only once. Germline values: CDR1 MNHEY, CDR2 SVGAGI. The V and J ends lost 5 bases and 8 bases respectively, with 10 bases between them. This CDR3 region has 13 residues. The V and J genes are TRBV6-5 and TRBJ1-6; D gene ambiguous. This sequence originates from a man between 18 and 35 years old in good health and CMV-seronegative. The sequenced sample was PBMCs. CDR3 nucleotide sequence: TGTGCCAGCAGTACCGGCGGGGATTCACCCCTCCACTTT. Its protein is CASSTGGDSPLHF.